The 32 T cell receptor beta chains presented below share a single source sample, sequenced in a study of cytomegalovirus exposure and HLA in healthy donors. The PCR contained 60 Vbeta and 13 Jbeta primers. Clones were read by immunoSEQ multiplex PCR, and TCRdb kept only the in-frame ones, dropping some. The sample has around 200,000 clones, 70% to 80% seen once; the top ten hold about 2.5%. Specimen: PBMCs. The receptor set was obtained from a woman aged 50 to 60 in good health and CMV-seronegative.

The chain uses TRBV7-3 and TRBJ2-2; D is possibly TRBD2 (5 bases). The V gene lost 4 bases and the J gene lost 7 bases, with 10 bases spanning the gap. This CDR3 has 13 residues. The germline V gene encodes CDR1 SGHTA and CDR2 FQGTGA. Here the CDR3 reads CASSSPGSGELFF. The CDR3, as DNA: TGTGCCAGCAGCTCCCCGGGAAGCGGGGAGCTGTTTTTT.

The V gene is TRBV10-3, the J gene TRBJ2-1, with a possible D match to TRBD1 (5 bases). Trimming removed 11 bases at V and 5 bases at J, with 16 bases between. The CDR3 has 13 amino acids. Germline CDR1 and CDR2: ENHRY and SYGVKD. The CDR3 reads CAARASFDNEQFF. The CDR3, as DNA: TGTGCCGCCAGGGCCTCCTTTGACAATGAGCAGTTCTTC.

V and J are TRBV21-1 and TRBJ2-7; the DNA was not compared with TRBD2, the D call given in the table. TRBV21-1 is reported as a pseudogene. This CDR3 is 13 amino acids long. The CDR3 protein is CARIPGLTYEQYF. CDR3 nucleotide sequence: TGTGCCAGGATCCCGGGACTTACCTACGAGCAGTACTTC.

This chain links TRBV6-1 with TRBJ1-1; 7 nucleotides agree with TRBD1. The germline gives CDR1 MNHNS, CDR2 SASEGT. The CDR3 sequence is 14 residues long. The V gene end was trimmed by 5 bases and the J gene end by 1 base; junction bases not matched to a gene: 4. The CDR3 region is CASSKGAGNTEAFF. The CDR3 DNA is TGTGCCAGCAGTAAGGGGGCAGGGAACACTGAAGCTTTCTTT.

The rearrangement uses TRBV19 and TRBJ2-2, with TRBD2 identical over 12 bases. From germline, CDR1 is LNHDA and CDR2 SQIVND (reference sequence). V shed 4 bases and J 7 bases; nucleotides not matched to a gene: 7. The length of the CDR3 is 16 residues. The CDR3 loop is CASSTTSGRISGELFF. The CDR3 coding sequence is TGTGCCAGTAGTACCACTAGCGGGAGGATAAGCGGGGAGCTGTTTTTT.

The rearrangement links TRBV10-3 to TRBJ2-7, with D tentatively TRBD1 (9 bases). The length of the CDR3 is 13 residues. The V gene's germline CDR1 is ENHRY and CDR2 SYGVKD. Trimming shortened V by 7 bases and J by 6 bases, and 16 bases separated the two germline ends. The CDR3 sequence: CAITGTGTSEQYF. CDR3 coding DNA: TGTGCCATCACCGGGACAGGGACTAGCGAGCAGTACTTC.

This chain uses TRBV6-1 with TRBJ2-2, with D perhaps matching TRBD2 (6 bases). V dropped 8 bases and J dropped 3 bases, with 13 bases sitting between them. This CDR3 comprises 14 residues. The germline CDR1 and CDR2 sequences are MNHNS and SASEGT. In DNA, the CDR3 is TGTGCCAGCTGGGGGGACCGCTACACCGGGGAGCTGTTTTTT. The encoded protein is CASWGDRYTGELFF.

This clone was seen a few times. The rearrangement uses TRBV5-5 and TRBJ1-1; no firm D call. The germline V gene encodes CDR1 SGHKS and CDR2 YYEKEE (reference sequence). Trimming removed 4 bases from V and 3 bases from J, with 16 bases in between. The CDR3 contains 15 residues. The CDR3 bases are TGTGCCAGCAGCCCCTCCGGTAGAGCCTACACTGAAGCTTTCTTT. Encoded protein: CASSPSGRAYTEAFF.

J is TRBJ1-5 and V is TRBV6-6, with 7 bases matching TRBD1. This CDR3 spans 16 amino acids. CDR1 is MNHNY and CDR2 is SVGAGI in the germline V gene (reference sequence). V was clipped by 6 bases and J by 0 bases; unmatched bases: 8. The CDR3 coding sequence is TGTGCCAGCAGGCCCAAACAGGGGCATAGCAATCAGCCCCAGCATTTT. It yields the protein CASRPKQGHSNQPQHF.

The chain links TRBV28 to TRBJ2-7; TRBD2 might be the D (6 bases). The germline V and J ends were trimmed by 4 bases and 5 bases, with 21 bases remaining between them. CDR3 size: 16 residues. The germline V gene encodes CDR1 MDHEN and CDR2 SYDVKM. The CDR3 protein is CASSSFSGPGVNEQYF. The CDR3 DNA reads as TGTGCCAGCAGTTCCTTCTCGGGCCCGGGGGTGAACGAGCAGTACTTC.

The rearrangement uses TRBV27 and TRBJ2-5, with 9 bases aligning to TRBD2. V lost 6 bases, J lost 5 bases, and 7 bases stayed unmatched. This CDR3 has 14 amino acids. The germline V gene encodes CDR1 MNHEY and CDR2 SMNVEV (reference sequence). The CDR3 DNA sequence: TGTGCCAGCAGGATAGCGGGAGTCGGGGAGACCCAGTACTTC. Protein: CASRIAGVGETQYF.

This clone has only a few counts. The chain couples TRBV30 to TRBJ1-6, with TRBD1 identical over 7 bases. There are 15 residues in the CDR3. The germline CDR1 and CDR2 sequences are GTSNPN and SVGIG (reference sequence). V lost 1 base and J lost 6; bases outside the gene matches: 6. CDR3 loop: CAWSENYRGNSPLHF. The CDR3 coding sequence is TGTGCCTGGAGTGAGAACTACAGGGGTAATTCACCCCTCCACTTT.

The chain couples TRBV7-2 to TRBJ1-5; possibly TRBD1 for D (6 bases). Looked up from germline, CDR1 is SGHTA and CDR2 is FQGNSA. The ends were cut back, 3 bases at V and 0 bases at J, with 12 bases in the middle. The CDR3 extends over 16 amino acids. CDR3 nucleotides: TGTGCCAGCAGCTTGGGGGCAGGTTATAGCAATCAGCCCCAGCATTTT. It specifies CASSLGAGYSNQPQHF.

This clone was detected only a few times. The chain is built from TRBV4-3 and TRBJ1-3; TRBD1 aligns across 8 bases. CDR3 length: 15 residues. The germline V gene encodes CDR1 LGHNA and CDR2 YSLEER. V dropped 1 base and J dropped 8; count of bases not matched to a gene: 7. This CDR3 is CASSQGGRGQDTIYF. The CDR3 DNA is TGCGCCAGCAGCCAAGGAGGCAGGGGGCAAGACACCATATATTTT.

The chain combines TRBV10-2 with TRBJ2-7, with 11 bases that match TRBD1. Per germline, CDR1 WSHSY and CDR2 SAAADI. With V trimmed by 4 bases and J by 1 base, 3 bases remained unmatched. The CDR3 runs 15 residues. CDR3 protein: CASSAGTGGSYEQYF. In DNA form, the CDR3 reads TGCGCCAGCAGTGCTGGGACAGGGGGGTCCTACGAGCAGTACTTC.

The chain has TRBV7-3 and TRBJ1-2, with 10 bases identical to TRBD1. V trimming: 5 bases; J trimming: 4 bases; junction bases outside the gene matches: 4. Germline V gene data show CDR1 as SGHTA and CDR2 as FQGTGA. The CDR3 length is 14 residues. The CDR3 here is CASSPTGGGYGYTF. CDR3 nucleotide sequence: TGTGCCAGCAGCCCGACAGGGGGCGGCTATGGCTACACCTTC.

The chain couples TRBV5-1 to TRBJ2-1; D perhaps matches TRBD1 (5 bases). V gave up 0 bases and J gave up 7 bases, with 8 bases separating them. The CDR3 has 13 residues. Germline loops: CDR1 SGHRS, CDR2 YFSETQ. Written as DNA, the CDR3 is TGCGCCAGCAGCTTGGATGACAGAAATGAGCAGTTCTTC. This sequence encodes CASSLDDRNEQFF.

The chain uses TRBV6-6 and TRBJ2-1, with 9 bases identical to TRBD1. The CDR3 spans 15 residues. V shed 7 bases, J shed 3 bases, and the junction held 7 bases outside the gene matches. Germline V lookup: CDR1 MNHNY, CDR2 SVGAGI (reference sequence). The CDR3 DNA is TGTGCCAGCAACGCTCCGGGACAGGGCTACAATGAGCAGTTCTTC. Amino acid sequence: CASNAPGQGYNEQFF.

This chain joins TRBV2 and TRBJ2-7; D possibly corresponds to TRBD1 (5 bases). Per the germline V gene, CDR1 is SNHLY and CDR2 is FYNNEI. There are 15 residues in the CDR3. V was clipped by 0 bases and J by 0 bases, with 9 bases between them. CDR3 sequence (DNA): TGTGCCAGCAGTGAAGCCAAACAGGCCTCCTACGAGCAGTACTTC. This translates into CASSEAKQASYEQYF. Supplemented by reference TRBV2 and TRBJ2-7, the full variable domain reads EPEVTQTPSHQVTQMGQEVILRCVPISNHLYFYWYRQILGQKVEFLVSFYNNEISEKSEIFDDQFSVERPDGSNFTLKIRSTKLEDSAMYFCASSEAKQASYEQYFGPGTRLTVT.

The CDR3 loop is CASSQSLLSTGELFF. The DNA for the CDR3 is TGCGCCAGCAGCCAATCCTTATTGAGCACCGGGGAGCTGTTTTTT. The chain couples TRBV4-3 to TRBJ2-2; no firm D call. The CDR3 length is 15 residues. Germline CDR1 reads LGHNA; CDR2 reads YSLEER. The V end was cut by 2 bases, the J end by 4 bases, with 11 bases between.

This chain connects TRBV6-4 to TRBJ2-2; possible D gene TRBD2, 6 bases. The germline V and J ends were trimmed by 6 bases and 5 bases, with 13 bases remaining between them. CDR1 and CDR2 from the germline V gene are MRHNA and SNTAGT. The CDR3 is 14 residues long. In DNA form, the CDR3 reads TGTGCCAGCAGCGCCCTCCGGGGGACCGGGGAGCTGTTTTTT. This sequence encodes CASSALRGTGELFF.

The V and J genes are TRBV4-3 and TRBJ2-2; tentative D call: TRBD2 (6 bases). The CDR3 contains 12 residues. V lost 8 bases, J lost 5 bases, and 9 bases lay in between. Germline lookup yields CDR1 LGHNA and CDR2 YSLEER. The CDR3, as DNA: TGCGCCAGCGGAGGGTTGACCGGGGAGCTGTTTTTT. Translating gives CASGGLTGELFF.

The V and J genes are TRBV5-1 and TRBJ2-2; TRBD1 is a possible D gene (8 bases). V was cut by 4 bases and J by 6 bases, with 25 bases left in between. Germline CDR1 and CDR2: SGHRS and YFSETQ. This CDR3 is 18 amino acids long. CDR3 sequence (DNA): TGCGCCAGCAGCAAAGGACAGGGCGGAGCGGGATGGGCCGGGGAGCTGTTTTTT. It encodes CASSKGQGGAGWAGELFF. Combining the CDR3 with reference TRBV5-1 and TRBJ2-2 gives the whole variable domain KAGVTQTPRYLIKTRGQQVTLSCSPISGHRSVSWYQQTPGQGLQFLFEYFSETQRNKGNFPGRFSGRQFSNSRSEMNVSTLELGDSALYLCASSKGQGGAGWAGELFFGEGSRLTVL.

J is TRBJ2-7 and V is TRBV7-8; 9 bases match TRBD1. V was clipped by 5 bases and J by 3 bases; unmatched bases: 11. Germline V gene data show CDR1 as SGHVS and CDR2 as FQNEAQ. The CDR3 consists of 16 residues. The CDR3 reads CASSLQTRDRDYEQYF. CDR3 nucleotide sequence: TGTGCCAGCAGCCTGCAGACCCGGGACAGGGACTACGAGCAGTACTTC.

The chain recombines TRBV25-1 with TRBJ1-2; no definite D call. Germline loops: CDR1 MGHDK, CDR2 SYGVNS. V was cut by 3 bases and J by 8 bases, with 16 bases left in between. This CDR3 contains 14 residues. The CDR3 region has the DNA TGTGCCAGCAGTGATAACGCTCCGTACGAGGGCTACACCTTC. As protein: CASSDNAPYEGYTF.

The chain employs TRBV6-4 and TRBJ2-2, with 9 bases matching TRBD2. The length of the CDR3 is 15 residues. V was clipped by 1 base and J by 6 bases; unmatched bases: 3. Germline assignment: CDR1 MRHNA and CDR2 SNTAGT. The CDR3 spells CASSDLAGASGELFF. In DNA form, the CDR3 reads TGTGCCAGCAGTGACTTAGCGGGAGCTTCCGGGGAGCTGTTTTTT.

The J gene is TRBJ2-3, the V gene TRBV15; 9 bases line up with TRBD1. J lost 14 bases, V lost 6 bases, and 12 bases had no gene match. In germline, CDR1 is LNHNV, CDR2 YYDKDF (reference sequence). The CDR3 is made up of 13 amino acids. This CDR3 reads CATRASGTGYAYF. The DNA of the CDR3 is TGTGCCACCAGGGCCTCAGGGACAGGGTACGCGTATTTT.

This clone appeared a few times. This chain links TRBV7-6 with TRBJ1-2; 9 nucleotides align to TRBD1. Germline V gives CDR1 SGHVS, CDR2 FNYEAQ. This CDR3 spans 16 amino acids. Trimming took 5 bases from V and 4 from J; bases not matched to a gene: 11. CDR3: CASSPTLDRGAYGYTF. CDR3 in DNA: TGTGCCAGCAGCCCTACGTTGGACAGGGGCGCCTATGGCTACACCTTC.

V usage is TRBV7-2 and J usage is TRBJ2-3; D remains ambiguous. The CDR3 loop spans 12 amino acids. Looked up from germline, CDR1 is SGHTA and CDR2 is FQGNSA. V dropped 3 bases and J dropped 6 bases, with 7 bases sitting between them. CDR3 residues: CASSFLRDTQYF. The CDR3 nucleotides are TGTGCCAGCAGCTTTCTGCGGGATACGCAGTATTTT.

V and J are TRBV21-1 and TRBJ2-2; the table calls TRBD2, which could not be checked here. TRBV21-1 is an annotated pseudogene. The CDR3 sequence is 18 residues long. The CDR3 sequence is CASSKSIWGRANTGELFF. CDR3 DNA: TGTGCCAGCAGCAAATCCATATGGGGGAGGGCGAACACCGGGGAGCTGTTTTTT.

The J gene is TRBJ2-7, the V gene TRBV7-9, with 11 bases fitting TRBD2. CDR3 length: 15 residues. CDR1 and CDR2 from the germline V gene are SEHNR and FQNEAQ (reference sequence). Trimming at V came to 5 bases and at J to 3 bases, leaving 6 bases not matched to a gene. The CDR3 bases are TGTGCCAGCAGCAGCTACCTAGCGGGAGGCTACGAGCAGTACTTC. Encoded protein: CASSSYLAGGYEQYF.

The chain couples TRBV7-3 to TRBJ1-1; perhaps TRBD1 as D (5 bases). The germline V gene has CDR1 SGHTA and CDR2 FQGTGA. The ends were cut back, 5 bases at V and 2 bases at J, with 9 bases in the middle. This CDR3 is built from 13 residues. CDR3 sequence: CASSVTANTEAFF. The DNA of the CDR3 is TGTGCCAGCAGCGTGACAGCCAACACTGAAGCTTTCTTT.